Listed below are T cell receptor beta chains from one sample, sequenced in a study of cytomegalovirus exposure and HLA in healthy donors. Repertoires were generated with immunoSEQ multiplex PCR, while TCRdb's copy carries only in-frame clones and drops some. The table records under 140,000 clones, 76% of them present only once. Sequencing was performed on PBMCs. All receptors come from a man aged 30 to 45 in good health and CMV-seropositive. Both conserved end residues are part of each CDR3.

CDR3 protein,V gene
CASTLPTGNFDSQPQHF,TRBV19
CASSLSLRTGGAQNSPLHF,TRBV5-1
CASSQGLAVYEQYF,TRBV5-5
CASKFETGKTKW,TRBV7-9
CASSLTPRATNEKLFF,TRBV18
CASSHRTGEGSPLHF,TRBV4-2
CAISESADLNTEAFF,TRBV10-3
CSVEGTGMNTEAFF,TRBV29-1
CASSQVELAPTTDTQYF,TRBV4-1
CASGNPATGSNQPQHF,TRBV2
CASSLVVAGSGRGTQYF,TRBV5-4
CASSLSGAYEQYF,TRBV5-1
CASSFGQNYEQYF,TRBV11-2
CASGRTGQGGHEQFF,TRBV12-5
CASRLGLDPSTDTQYF,TRBV2
CASSYMTQEATEAFF,TRBV18
CASSVGEGRGETQYF,TRBV9
CASSTGTSAGELFF,TRBV19
CASNFERAGGYEQYF,TRBV2
CASSSSPVPNNEQFF,TRBV11-2
CASSFGDRSGPQHF,TRBV6-6
CASSSLRDITRAQYF,TRBV9
CASSLQGNTEAFF,TRBV27
CAPKGQGSSGELFF,TRBV27